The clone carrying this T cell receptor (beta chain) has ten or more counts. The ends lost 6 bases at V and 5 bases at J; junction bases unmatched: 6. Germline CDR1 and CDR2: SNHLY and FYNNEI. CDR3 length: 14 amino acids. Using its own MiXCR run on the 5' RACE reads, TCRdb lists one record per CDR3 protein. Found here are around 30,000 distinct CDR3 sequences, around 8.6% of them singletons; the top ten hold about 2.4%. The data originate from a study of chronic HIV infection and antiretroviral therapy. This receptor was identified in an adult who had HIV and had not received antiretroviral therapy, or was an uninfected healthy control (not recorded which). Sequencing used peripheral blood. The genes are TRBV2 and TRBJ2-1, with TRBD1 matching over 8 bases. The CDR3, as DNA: TGTGCCAGCAGGGAGGACAGGGCCGACAATGAGCAGTTCTTC. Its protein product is CASREDRADNEQFF.